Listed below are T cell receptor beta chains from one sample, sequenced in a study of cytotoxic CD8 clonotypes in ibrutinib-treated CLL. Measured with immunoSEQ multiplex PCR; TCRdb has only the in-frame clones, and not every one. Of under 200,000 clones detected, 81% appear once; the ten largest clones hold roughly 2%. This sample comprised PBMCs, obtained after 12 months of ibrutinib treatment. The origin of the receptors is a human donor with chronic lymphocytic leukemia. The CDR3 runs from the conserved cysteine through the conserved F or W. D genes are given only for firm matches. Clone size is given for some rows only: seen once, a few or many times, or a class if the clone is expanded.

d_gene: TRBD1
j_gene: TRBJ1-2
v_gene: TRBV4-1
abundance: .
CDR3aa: CASSQESGTGVQGYTF
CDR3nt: TGCGCCAGCAGCCAAGAGTCGGGGACAGGGGTTCAGGGCTACACCTTC

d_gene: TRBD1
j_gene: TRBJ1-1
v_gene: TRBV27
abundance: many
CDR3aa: CASSWGQGSEAFF
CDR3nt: TGTGCCAGCAGTTGGGGACAGGGCTCTGAAGCTTTCTTT

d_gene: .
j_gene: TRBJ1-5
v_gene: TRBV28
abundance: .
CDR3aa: CASSLGDYYSNQPQHF
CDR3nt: TGTGCCAGCAGTTTAGGGGATTACTATAGCAATCAGCCCCAGCATTTT

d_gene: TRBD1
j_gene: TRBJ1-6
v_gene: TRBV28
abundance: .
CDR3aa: CASSFRDRVSPLHF
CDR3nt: TGTGCCAGCAGTTTCCGGGACAGGGTTTCACCCCTCCACTTT

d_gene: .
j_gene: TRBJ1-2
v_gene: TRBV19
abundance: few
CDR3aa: CASSRWEIPYGYTF
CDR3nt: TGTGCCAGTAGTAGATGGGAAATACCGTATGGCTACACCTTC

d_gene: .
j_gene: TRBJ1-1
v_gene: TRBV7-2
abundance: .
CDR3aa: CASSLGDRAEAFF
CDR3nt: TGTGCCAGCAGCTTAGGAGATCGTGCTGAAGCTTTCTTT

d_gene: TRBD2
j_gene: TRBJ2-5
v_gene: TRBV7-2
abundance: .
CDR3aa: CASSLVLAGGPGETQYF
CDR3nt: TGTGCCAGCAGCTTAGTGCTAGCGGGGGGGCCGGGGGAGACCCAGTACTTC

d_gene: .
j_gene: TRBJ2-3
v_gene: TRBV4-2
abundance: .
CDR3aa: CASSQDIRDTDTQYF
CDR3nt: TGTGCCAGCAGCCAAGATATACGGGACACAGATACGCAGTATTTT

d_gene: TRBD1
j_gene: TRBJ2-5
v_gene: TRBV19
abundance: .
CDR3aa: CASSIVTRGQETQYF
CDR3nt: TGTGCCAGTAGTATAGTGACCAGGGGGCAGGAGACCCAGTACTTC

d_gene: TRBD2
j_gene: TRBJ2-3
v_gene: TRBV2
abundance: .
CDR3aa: CASSVGRRGASTDTQYF
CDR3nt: TGTGCCAGCAGCGTGGGGCGGCGGGGGGCCAGCACAGATACGCAGTATTTT

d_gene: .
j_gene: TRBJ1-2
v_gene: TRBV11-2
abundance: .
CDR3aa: CASSFITYGYTF
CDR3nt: TGTGCCAGCAGCTTCATAACGTATGGCTACACCTTC

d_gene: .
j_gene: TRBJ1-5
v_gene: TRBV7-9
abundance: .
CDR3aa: CASSPEGRQPQHF
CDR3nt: TGTGCCAGCAGCCCCGAGGGGAGACAGCCCCAGCATTTT

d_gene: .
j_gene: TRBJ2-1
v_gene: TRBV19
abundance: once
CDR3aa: CASSKGRPGTYNEQFF
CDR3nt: TGTGCCAGTTCTAAGGGCCGTCCGGGTACTTACAATGAGCAGTTCTTC

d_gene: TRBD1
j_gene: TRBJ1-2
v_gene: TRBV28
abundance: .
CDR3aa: CASSNVGTGSYGYTF
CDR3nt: TGTGCCAGCAGTAACGTCGGGACAGGGTCCTATGGCTACACCTTC

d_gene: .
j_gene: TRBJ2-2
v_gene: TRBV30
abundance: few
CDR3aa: CAWSSGQSNTGELFF
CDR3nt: TGTGCCTGGAGTTCCGGACAGTCGAACACCGGGGAGCTGTTTTTT

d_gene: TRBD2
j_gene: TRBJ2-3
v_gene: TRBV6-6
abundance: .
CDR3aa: CASSRREGQTDTQYF
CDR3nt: TGTGCCAGCAGTAGACGGGAGGGCCAGACAGATACGCAGTATTTT

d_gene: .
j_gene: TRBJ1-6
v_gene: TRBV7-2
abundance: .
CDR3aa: CASSFDGERRNSPLHF
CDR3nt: TGTGCCAGCAGCTTCGATGGGGAGAGAAGAAATTCACCCCTCCACTTT

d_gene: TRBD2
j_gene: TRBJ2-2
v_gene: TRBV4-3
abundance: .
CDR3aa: CASSQDGGRIGELFF
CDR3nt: TGCGCCAGCAGCCAAGATGGCGGGAGAATCGGGGAGCTGTTTTTT

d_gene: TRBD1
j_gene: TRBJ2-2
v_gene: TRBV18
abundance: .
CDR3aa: CASSPPGQGNTGELFF
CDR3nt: TGTGCCAGCTCACCACCTGGACAGGGGAACACCGGGGAGCTGTTTTTT

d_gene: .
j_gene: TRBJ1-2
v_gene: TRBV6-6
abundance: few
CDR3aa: CASSSTVNGYTF
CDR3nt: TGTGCCAGCAGTTCGACAGTGAATGGCTACACCTTC

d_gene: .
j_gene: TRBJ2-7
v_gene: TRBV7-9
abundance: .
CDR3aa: CASSLRESRDIYEQYF
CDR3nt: TGTGCCAGCAGCTTACGTGAGTCGCGGGACATCTACGAGCAGTACTTC

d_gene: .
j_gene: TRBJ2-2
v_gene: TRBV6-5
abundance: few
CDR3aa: CASSSNTGELFF
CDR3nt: TGTGCCAGCAGTTCTAACACCGGGGAGCTGTTTTTT

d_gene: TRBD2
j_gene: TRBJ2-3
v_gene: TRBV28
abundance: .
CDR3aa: CASSPGTSGGGTQYF
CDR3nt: TGTGCCAGCAGTCCGGGGACTAGCGGGGGTGGTACGCAGTATTTT

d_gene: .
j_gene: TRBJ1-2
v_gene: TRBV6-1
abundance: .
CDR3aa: CASAGTAHYGYTF
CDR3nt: TGTGCCAGCGCGGGGACCGCCCACTATGGCTACACCTTC

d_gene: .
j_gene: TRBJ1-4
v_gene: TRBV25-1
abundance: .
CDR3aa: CASSAPGGLNEKLFF
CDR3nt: TGTGCCAGCAGTGCCCCGGGGGGACTTAATGAAAAACTGTTTTTT

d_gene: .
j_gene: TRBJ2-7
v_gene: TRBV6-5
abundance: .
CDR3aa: CASSYRPGYEQYF
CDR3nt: TGTGCCAGCAGTTACCGTCCCGGTTACGAGCAGTACTTC

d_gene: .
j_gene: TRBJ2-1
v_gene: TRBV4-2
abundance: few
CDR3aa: CASSQERPGTGHYNEQFF
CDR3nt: TGTGCCAGCAGCCAAGAACGGCCAGGAACAGGGCACTACAATGAGCAGTTCTTC

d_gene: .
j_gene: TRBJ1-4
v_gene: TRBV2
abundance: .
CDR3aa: CASSEFQGMRGEKLFF
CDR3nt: TGTGCCAGCAGTGAATTTCAGGGTATGAGGGGTGAAAAACTGTTTTTT

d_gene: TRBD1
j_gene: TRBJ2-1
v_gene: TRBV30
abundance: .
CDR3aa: CAWSGQGMYNEQFF
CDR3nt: TGTGCCTGGAGCGGACAGGGTATGTACAATGAGCAGTTCTTC

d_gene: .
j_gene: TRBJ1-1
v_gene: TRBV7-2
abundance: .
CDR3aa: CASSFLRNRGAFF
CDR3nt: TGTGCCAGCAGCTTCCTAAGAAATCGAGGAGCTTTCTTT

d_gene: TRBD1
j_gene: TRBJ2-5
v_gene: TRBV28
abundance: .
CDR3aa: CASSTHRLTRQGVRETQYF
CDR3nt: TGTGCCAGCAGCACCCACCGTCTAACTAGACAGGGGGTTCGAGAGACCCAGTACTTC

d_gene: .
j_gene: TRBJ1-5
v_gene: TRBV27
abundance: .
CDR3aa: CASTQGGKGQPQHF
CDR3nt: TGTGCCAGCACCCAAGGGGGTAAAGGTCAGCCCCAGCATTTT

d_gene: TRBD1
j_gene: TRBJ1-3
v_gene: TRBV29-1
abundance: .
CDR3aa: CSVGTGQGPGNTIYF
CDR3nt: TGCAGCGTTGGAACGGGACAGGGCCCTGGAAACACCATATATTTT

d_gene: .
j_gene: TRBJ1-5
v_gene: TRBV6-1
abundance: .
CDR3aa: CASSEAAMTSNQPQHF
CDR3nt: TGTGCCAGCAGTGAAGCCGCGATGACGAGCAATCAGCCCCAGCATTTT

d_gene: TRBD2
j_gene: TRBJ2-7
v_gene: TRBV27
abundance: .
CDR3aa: CASSLSPSGDHEQYF
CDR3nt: TGTGCCAGCAGTTTATCGCCTAGCGGGGACCACGAGCAGTACTTC

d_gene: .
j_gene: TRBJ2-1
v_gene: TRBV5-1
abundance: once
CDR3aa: CASSWKEGSRDNEQFF
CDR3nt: TGCGCCAGCAGCTGGAAAGAAGGGTCAAGGGACAATGAGCAGTTCTTC

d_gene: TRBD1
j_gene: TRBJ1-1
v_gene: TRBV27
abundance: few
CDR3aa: CASSLSPGGVTEAFF
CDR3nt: TGTGCCAGCAGTTTATCCCCAGGGGGCGTTACTGAAGCTTTCTTT